The 8 T cell receptor beta chains presented below share a single source sample, sequenced in a study of immune evolution from preneoplasia to lung adenocarcinoma. Libraries were prepared by immunoSEQ multiplex PCR; TCRdb keeps only in-frame clonotypes and omits some of them. The sample records roughly 2,600 clones, about 40% being singletons. Sequenced: FFPE adjacent normal lung tissue. Receptors were obtained from a person between 55 and 80 years old with lung adenocarcinoma.

Only a few counts were recorded for this clone. The genes are TRBV5-1 and TRBJ2-1; TRBD1 matches 7 bases. The CDR3 contains 13 residues. J was trimmed by 12 bases and V by 0 bases; bases with no gene match: 6. Germline V lookup: CDR1 SGHRS, CDR2 YFSETQ. In nucleotides, the CDR3 is TGCGCCAGCAGCTTGGGAGGGGACAGACGGCAGTTCTTC. Translation gives CASSLGGDRRQFF.

The gene calls are TRBV19 and TRBJ1-5, with D possibly TRBD1 on 5 matching bases. The CDR3 runs 14 residues. The V end lost 5 bases, the J end lost 7 bases, and 15 bases lay between the germline ends. Germline loops: CDR1 LNHDA, CDR2 SQIVND (reference sequence). The CDR3 DNA sequence: TGTGCCAGTAGTCCGGGGGTGTATAGGCAGCCCCAGCATTTT. Amino acids: CASSPGVYRQPQHF.

This clone was picked up a small number of times. The DNA for the CDR3 is TGTGCCAGCAGCGTAGACCTTACCGGGGAGCTGTTTTTT. This translates into CASSVDLTGELFF. This chain connects TRBV9 to TRBJ2-2; no definite D call. V dropped 0 bases and J dropped 5 bases, with 5 bases sitting between them. CDR3 length: 13 amino acids. Germline V gives CDR1 SGDLS, CDR2 YYNGEE.

This clone has just a few counts. The junction and the germline gene differ at one end; a read error may be behind it. The chain joins TRBV7-2 to TRBJ2-3; D is unclear. Germline values: CDR1 SGHTA, CDR2 FQGNSA. This CDR3 has 13 amino acids. CDR3 region: CASSLGFTDTQYF. Here the CDR3 DNA reads TGTGCCAGCAGTTTAGGTTTCACAGATACGCAGTATTTT.

This clone was detected only a few times. V is TRBV4-2 and J is TRBJ2-5; D tentatively fits TRBD1 or TRBD2 (6 bases each). The CDR3 is made up of 13 amino acids. Germline CDR1 and CDR2: LGHNA and YNFKEQ. V was shortened by 7 bases and J by 5 bases, with 14 bases between the two germline ends. The CDR3 sequence is CASNSGAGETQYF. Written as DNA, the CDR3 is TGTGCCAGCAACTCGGGGGCTGGGGAGACCCAGTACTTC.

This clone was seen a handful of times. The chain uses TRBV29-1 and TRBJ1-1; D might be TRBD1 (5 bases). V lost 5 bases and J 5 bases, leaving 18 bases between the germline ends. The germline V gene has CDR1 SQVTM and CDR2 ANQGSEA. The CDR3 contains 14 residues. The CDR3 DNA reads TGCAGCGTTCCACCCCCCGGGGGGAGGACTGAAGCTTTCTTT. Its translation is CSVPPPGGRTEAFF.

The chain couples TRBV9 to TRBJ1-2; D remains unclear. CDR3 size: 14 residues. With 2 bases removed from V and 8 bases from J, the gap between germline ends came to 16 bases. Germline CDR1 SGDLS, CDR2 YYNGEE. The CDR3 DNA reads TGTGCCAGCAGCGTTGGAGGCATCCCGAGGGGCTACACCTTC. Its translation: CASSVGGIPRGYTF.

This sequence joins TRBV11-2 and TRBJ1-4; no clear D gene. Germline V gives CDR1 SGHAT, CDR2 FQNNGV. V was clipped by 5 bases and J by 5 bases, with 15 bases between them. This CDR3 region has 15 residues. CDR3 sequence (DNA): TGTGCCAGCAGCCCGACCACTGGAGGGAATGAAAAACTGTTTTTT. The encoded protein is CASSPTTGGNEKLFF.